What follows is one T cell receptor beta chain and its context. The CDR3 has 16 amino acids. The V end was cut by 3 bases, the J end by 5 bases, with 14 bases between. The V gene's germline CDR1 is MDHEN and CDR2 SYDVKM. This sample was taken from a study of OX40 agonist ivuxolimab in advanced cancers. Looking at the study overall: Partial responses, seen in three patients, involved one hepatocellular carcinoma and two cutaneous melanomas.

The sampling schedule covered blood at baseline, cycle 4 day 1, and cycle 7 day 1. Clones were read by immunoSEQ multiplex PCR, and TCRdb kept only the in-frame ones, dropping some. The sample has around 110,000 clones, around 93% seen once. This TCR came from an adult with an advanced solid tumor such as melanoma, head and neck, liver or kidney cancer. This rearrangement joins TRBV28 to TRBJ1-6; D might be TRBD1 (6 bases). The material was CD4+ or CD8+ T cells sorted from blood, obtained in a trial of the OX40 agonist ivuxolimab. The CDR3 reads CASSFSSGTNNSPLHF. The CDR3 DNA sequence: TGTGCCAGCAGTTTTTCCTCCGGGACAAATAATTCACCCCTCCACTTT.